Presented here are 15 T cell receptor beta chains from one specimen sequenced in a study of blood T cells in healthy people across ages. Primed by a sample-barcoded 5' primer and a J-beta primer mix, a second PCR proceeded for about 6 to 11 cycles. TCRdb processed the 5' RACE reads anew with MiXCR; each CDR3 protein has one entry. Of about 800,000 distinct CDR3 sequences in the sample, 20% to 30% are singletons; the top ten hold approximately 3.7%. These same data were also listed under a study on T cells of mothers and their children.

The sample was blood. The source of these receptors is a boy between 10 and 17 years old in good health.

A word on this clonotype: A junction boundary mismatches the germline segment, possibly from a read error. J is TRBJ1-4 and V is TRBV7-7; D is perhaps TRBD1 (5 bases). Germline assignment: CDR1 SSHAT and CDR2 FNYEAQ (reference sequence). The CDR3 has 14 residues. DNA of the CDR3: TGTGCTAGCAGCCCGGACCCTCCCGGGGGAAAACTGTTTTTT. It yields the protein CASSPDPPGGKLFF.

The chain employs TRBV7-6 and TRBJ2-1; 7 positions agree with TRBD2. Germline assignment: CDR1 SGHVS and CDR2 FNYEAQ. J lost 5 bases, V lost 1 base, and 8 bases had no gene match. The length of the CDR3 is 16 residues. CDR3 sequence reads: CASSLGAGVEDNEQFF. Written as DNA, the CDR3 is TGTGCCAGCAGCTTAGGGGCGGGAGTGGAGGACAATGAGCAGTTCTTC.

In DNA, the CDR3 is TGTGCCAGCACCGCGGACAGGGGCAATCAGCCCCAGCATTTT. This sequence encodes CASTADRGNQPQHF. The rearrangement uses TRBV12-3 or TRBV12-4 and TRBJ1-5; 8 bases are a match to TRBD1. The CDR3 runs 14 residues. J was trimmed by 2 bases and V by 7 bases; bases with no gene match: 4.

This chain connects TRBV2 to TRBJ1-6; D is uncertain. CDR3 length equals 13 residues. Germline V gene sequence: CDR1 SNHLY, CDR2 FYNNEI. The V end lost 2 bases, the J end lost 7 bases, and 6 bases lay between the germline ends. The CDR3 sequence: CASSEQRNSPLHF. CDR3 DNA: TGTGCCAGCAGTGAACAGAGAAATTCACCCCTCCACTTT.

This CDR3 is CASRVAGSSGNTIYF. CDR3 bases: TGTGCCAGCCGCGTCGCTGGGAGCTCTGGAAACACCATATATTTT. V usage is TRBV7-2 and J usage is TRBJ1-3; D is unresolved. CDR3 length equals 15 residues. V lost 8 bases to trimming and J lost 0 bases, with 14 bases between them. CDR1 and CDR2 from the germline V gene are SGHTA and FQGNSA.

The CDR3 spells CSARRQNTGELFF. CDR3 DNA sequence: TGCAGTGCTAGAAGGCAGAACACCGGGGAGCTGTTTTTT. The V call is TRBV20-1, the J call TRBJ2-2; D ambiguous. Trimming took off 2 bases at V and 1 base at J, with 5 bases between the two ends. CDR3 length equals 13 residues. Per the germline V gene, CDR1 is DFQATT and CDR2 is SNEGSKA (reference sequence).

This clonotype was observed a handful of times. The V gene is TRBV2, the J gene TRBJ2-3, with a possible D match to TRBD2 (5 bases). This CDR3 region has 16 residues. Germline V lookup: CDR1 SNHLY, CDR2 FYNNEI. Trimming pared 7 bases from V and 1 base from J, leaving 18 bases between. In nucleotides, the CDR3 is TGTGCCAGCACCCCGCTAAGCGGTGGGGGCACAGATACGCAGTATTTT. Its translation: CASTPLSGGGTDTQYF. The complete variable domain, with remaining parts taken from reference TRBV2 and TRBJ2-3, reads EPEVTQTPSHQVTQMGQEVILRCVPISNHLYFYWYRQILGQKVEFLVSFYNNEISEKSEIFDDQFSVERPDGSNFTLKIRSTKLEDSAMYFCASTPLSGGGTDTQYFGPGTRLTVL.

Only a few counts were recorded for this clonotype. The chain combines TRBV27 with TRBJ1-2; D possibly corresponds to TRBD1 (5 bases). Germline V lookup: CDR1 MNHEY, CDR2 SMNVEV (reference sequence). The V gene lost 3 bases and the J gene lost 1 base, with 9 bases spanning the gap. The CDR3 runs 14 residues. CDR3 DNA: TGTGCCAGCAGTTTTGACGGACATAACTATGGCTACACCTTC. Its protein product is CASSFDGHNYGYTF.

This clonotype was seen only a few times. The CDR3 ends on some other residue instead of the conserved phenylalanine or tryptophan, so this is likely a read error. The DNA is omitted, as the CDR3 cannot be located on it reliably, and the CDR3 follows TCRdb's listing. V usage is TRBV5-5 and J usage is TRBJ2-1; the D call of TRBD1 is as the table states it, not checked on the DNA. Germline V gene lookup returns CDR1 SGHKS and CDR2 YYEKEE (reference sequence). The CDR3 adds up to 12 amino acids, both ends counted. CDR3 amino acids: CASSLVMQGWFL.

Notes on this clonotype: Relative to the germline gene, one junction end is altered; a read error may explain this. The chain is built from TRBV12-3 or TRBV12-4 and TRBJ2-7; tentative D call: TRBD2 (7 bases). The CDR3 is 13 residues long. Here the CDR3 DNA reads TGTGGCAGCAGTTTGGGGGGGCCTTACGAGCAGTACTTC. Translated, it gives CGSSLGGPYEQYF.

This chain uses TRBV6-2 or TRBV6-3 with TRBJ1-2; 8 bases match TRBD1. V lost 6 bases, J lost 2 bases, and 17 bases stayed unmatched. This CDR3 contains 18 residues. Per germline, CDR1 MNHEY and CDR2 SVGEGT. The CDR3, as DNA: TGTGCCAGCAGCCTGTTGTTATATGGACAGGGAGAAAACTATGGCTACACCTTC. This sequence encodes CASSLLLYGQGENYGYTF.

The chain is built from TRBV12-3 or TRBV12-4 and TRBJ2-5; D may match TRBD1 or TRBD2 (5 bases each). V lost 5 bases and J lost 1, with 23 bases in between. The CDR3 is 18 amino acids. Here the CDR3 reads CASSPTPYFWGSQETQYF. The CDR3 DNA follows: TGTGCCAGCAGTCCCACCCCCTACTTTTGGGGGAGCCAAGAGACCCAGTACTTC.

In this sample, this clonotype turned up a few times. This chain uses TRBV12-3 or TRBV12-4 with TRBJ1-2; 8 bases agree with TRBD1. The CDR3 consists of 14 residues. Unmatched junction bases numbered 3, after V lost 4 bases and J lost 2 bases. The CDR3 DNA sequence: TGTGCCAGCAGTTACGACAGGGGCAACTATGGCTACACCTTC. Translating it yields CASSYDRGNYGYTF.

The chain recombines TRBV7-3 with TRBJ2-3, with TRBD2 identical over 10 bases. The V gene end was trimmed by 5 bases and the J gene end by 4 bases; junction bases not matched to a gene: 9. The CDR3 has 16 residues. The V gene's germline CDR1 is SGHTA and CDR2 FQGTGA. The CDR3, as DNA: TGTGCCAGCAGCCCCCTAGCGGGGGCTAGCGCAGATACGCAGTATTTT. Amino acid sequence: CASSPLAGASADTQYF.

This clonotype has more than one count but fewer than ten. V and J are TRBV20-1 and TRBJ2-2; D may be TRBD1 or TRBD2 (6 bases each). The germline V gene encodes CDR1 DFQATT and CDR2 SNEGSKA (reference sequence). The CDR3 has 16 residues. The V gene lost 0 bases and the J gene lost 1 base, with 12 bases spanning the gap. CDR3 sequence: CSARDGGTKNTGELFF. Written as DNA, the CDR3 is TGCAGTGCTAGAGATGGGGGGACAAAGAACACCGGGGAGCTGTTTTTT.